The 16 T cell receptor beta chains given below trace back to one sample, sequenced in a study of cytomegalovirus exposure and HLA in healthy donors. PCR involved 60 Vbeta and 13 Jbeta primers. TCRdb keeps only in-frame clones here, not all; method: immunoSEQ multiplex PCR. In the table there are 90,000 to 150,000 clones, about 73% of which are singletons. The sample taken for sequencing was PBMCs. The receptors here all came from a woman aged 25-40 years in good health and CMV-seropositive.

The CDR3, as DNA: TGTGCCAGCAGTTACTCCTCCCGAGGTTACGAGCAGTACTTC. Translating gives CASSYSSRGYEQYF. The J gene is TRBJ2-7, the V gene TRBV6-5; D gene unclear. CDR3 length equals 14 residues. Between the trimmed V and J ends, which lost 0 bases and 4 bases, there was a span of 10 bases. From germline, CDR1 is MNHEY and CDR2 SVGAGI.

The chain joins TRBV7-3 to TRBJ2-1; D may be TRBD1 (7 bases). V was pared by 0 bases and J by 7 bases, with 28 bases between. The CDR3 is 20 residues long. The germline gives CDR1 SGHTA, CDR2 FQGTGA. The CDR3 region is CASSLTLRGRGRRRRNEQFF. The CDR3 DNA reads as TGTGCCAGCAGCTTAACGTTAAGAGGCAGGGGGAGGCGTCGGAGAAATGAGCAGTTCTTC.

J is TRBJ2-5 and V is TRBV10-3; D gene uncertain. The CDR3 is 13 residues long. Deletions cut 0 bases from V and 5 bases from J, with 7 bases between. Germline lookup yields CDR1 ENHRY and CDR2 SYGVKD. The DNA for the CDR3 is TGTGCCATCAGTGAGTCGGAGACGGAGACCCAGTACTTC. This translates into CAISESETETQYF.

This clone was observed once. The chain joins TRBV19 to TRBJ1-5, with a weak D call TRBD1 (6 bases). The CDR3 sequence is 16 residues long. The germline V gene encodes CDR1 LNHDA and CDR2 SQIVND (reference sequence). V was shortened by 5 bases and J by 3 bases, with 17 bases between the two germline ends. The CDR3 region has the DNA TGTGCCAGTAGTGTGACAGGCCCAAAGGTCAATCAGCCCCAGCATTTT. Translated, it gives CASSVTGPKVNQPQHF.

The chain recombines TRBV5-6 with TRBJ2-7; 10 positions agree with TRBD2. Germline trimming cut 2 bases from V and 6 bases from J; bases unmatched to any gene: 5. This CDR3 is built from 14 residues. Germline V CDR1 and CDR2: SGHDT, YYEEEE. DNA for the CDR3: TGTGCCAGCAGCTTTAGCGGGGGGTCTCTCGAGCAGTACTTC. Its translation: CASSFSGGSLEQYF. The whole variable domain, remainder taken from reference TRBV5-6 and TRBJ2-7, is DAGVTQSPTHLIKTRGQQVTLRCSPKSGHDTVSWYQQALGQGPQFIFQYYEEEERQRGNFPDRFSGHQFPNYSSELNVNALLLGDSALYLCASSFSGGSLEQYFGPGTRLTVT.

The rearrangement links TRBV10-3 to TRBJ2-1; 7 bases match TRBD1. Losses at the gene ends were 6 bases for V and 7 bases for J; bases not matched to a gene: 3. The CDR3 contains 12 residues. The germline gives CDR1 ENHRY, CDR2 SYGVKD. This CDR3 reads CAISLQGNEQFF. Written as DNA, the CDR3 is TGTGCCATCAGCCTACAGGGGAATGAGCAGTTCTTC.

CDR3 in amino acids: CASSLVASGGPLSETQYF. CDR3 DNA sequence: TGTGCCAGCAGCTTAGTGGCTAGCGGGGGGCCGTTGTCGGAGACCCAGTACTTC. The gene calls are TRBV7-6 and TRBJ2-5; 11 bases map to TRBD2. The junction had 12 bases not matched to a gene; V was cut back by 1 base and J by 5 bases. This CDR3 is 18 amino acids long. Germline V gene data show CDR1 as SGHVS and CDR2 as FNYEAQ.

V is TRBV4-2 and J is TRBJ2-1; 7 nucleotides align to TRBD2. V was clipped by 0 bases and J by 2 bases; unmatched bases: 13. Germline CDR1 reads LGHNA; CDR2 reads YNFKEQ. The CDR3 contains 19 residues. In DNA form, the CDR3 reads TGTGCCAGCAGCCAAGATGCCCTCCGAGCGGGGACCCCCTACAATGAGCAGTTCTTC. It yields the protein CASSQDALRAGTPYNEQFF.

The chain combines TRBV5-6 with TRBJ2-2; D call uncertain. The CDR3 runs to 13 residues. Germline-derived CDR1 and CDR2 are SGHDT and YYEEEE. V lost 4 bases, J lost 5 bases, and 9 bases lay in between. The CDR3 coding sequence is TGTGCCAGCAGCCCCGGTAATACCGGGGAGCTGTTTTTT. Its translation: CASSPGNTGELFF.

V and J are TRBV19 and TRBJ2-5; 8 bases agree with TRBD1. V gave up 3 bases and J gave up 5 bases; unmatched junction bases: 8. Germline-derived CDR1 and CDR2 are LNHDA and SQIVND (reference sequence). CDR3 length: 15 residues. CDR3: CASSMPGGPGETQYF. CDR3 DNA sequence: TGTGCCAGTAGTATGCCAGGGGGCCCTGGGGAGACCCAGTACTTC.

CDR3 bases: TGCGCCAGCAGCTTGGACCCCTCAGGGAAAGATACGCAGTATTTT. Its protein is CASSLDPSGKDTQYF. V is TRBV5-1 and J is TRBJ2-3, with D possibly matching TRBD1 (5 bases). Trimming removed 0 bases from V and 5 bases from J, with 13 bases in between. This CDR3 is built from 15 residues. The germline CDR1 and CDR2 sequences are SGHRS and YFSETQ.

The chain uses TRBV6-5 and TRBJ1-2; possibly TRBD1 for D (5 bases). This CDR3 is 15 amino acids long. CDR1 and CDR2 from the germline V gene are MNHEY and SVGAGI. V was clipped by 6 bases and J by 5 bases, with 19 bases between them. The CDR3 coding sequence is TGTGCCAGCAGGAGCAGGGTAACCCGGGAGTATGGCTACACCTTC. Translation gives CASRSRVTREYGYTF.

The chain carries TRBV4-2 and TRBJ2-3; TRBD1 aligns across 10 bases. Germline CDR1 reads LGHNA; CDR2 reads YNFKEQ. The CDR3 covers 19 residues. Trimming took 1 base from V and 4 from J; bases not matched to a gene: 14. Here the CDR3 DNA reads TGTGCCAGCAGCCAAGCTGGACAGGGGGGCGCCTTGGGGGCAGATACGCAGTATTTT. Translated: CASSQAGQGGALGADTQYF.

The rearrangement joins TRBV6-5 to TRBJ2-2; D not certain. Germline assignment: CDR1 MNHEY and CDR2 SVGAGI. CDR3 length: 16 residues. V was cut by 0 bases and J by 6 bases, with 14 bases left in between. The DNA for the CDR3 is TGTGCCAGCAGTTACTCGCTACCTGACTGGGCCGGGGAGCTGTTTTTT. This codes for CASSYSLPDWAGELFF.

This chain joins TRBV5-1 and TRBJ2-2; 11 bases fit TRBD2. The CDR3 contains 16 residues. Unmatched junction bases numbered 5, after V lost 4 bases and J lost 3 bases. CDR1 is SGHRS, CDR2 YFSETQ, per germline. CDR3 sequence: CASSHALAGDTGELFF. The DNA of the CDR3 is TGCGCCAGCAGCCACGCACTAGCGGGGGACACCGGGGAGCTGTTTTTT.

The chain links TRBV6-6 to TRBJ1-2, with TRBD1 matching 11 bases. The J segment lost 4 bases and the V segment lost 5 bases, leaving 6 bases of the junction unmatched. Germline CDR1 MNHNY, CDR2 SVGAGI (reference sequence). The CDR3 is 15 residues long. The CDR3 sequence is CASSPGQGAGYGYTF. CDR3 sequence (DNA): TGTGCCAGCAGTCCAGGACAGGGGGCTGGCTATGGCTACACCTTC.